These 32 T cell receptor beta chains were sequenced from one sample in a study of CD8 T cells in Susac syndrome (dated by TCRdb to about 2019). Library method: the immunoSEQ multiplex PCR assay. RNA was extracted using the RNeasy kit, and about 0.5 to 1 ug of the RNA was reverse transcribed with random hexamers. TCRdb took the public reads, trimmed them with fastp at Q25, ran MiXCR for clone calling and kept in-frame beta chains. When rows share a CDR3 protein, they turn into one entry using the most common DNA and genes. Recorded for this sample are about 160,000 distinct CDR3 sequences; over 85% of them occurred a single time. The ten top clones hold roughly 0.13% of the sample. Source material: CD4+ T cells from PBMCs. These receptors were obtained from a human donor in good health.

The rearrangement links TRBV20-1 to TRBJ2-7; TRBD1 aligns across 7 bases. V was pared by 5 bases and J by 3 bases, with 7 bases of the junction left unmatched. Germline CDR1 reads DFQATT; CDR2 reads SNEGSKA (reference sequence). CDR3 length: 13 amino acids. The CDR3 DNA follows: TGCAGTGCTCCCACAGGGGTCCTCTACGAGCAGTACTTC. This encodes CSAPTGVLYEQYF.

The V call is TRBV7-8, the J call TRBJ1-2; D is uncertain. Looked up from germline, CDR1 is SGHVS and CDR2 is FQNEAQ. V lost 1 base, J lost 7 bases, and 13 bases lay in between. This CDR3 has 14 residues. CDR3 bases: TGTGCCAGCAGCTTAGGGAGCTCCCGGAGTGGCTACACCTTC. Residues: CASSLGSSRSGYTF.

This chain uses TRBV3-1 with TRBJ1-1; D call uncertain. The germline gives CDR1 LGHDT, CDR2 YNNKEL (reference sequence). Trimming left V 1 base short and J 3 bases short, with 6 bases between. The CDR3 extends over 13 amino acids. This CDR3 reads CASSQALDTEAFF. In DNA form, the CDR3 reads TGTGCCAGCAGCCAAGCATTGGACACTGAAGCTTTCTTT.

The chain employs TRBV3-1 and TRBJ2-7; the D gene is possibly TRBD1 (6 bases). With 1 base removed from V and 0 bases from J, the gap between germline ends came to 10 bases. This CDR3 is 15 amino acids long. Germline V gives CDR1 LGHDT, CDR2 YNNKEL (reference sequence). The CDR3 loop reads CASSQGGPGSYEQYF. The CDR3 DNA reads TGTGCCAGCAGCCAAGGGGGGCCGGGCTCCTACGAGCAGTACTTC.

The J gene is TRBJ2-5, the V gene TRBV14; 9 bases align to TRBD2. Unmatched junction bases numbered 3, after V lost 0 bases and J lost 4 bases. Looked up from germline, CDR1 is SGHDN and CDR2 is FVKESK. CDR3 length: 15 residues. Here the CDR3 reads CASSQERGGGETQYF. CDR3 nucleotides: TGTGCCAGCAGCCAAGAGCGGGGGGGCGGAGAGACCCAGTACTTC.

The V call is TRBV20-1, the J call TRBJ1-2; tentatively, D is TRBD1 (5 bases). Between the trimmed V and J ends, which lost 8 bases and 8 bases, there was a span of 24 bases. Germline V gene sequence: CDR1 DFQATT, CDR2 SNEGSKA (reference sequence). The length of the CDR3 is 14 residues. CDR3 in amino acids: CSTPGGPAGDGYTF. The DNA of the CDR3 is TGCAGTACCCCTGGGGGACCGGCCGGGGACGGCTACACCTTC.

The chain uses TRBV5-1 and TRBJ1-1, with 9 positions matching TRBD1. This CDR3 contains 14 residues. V trimming: 4 bases; J trimming: 1 base; junction bases outside the gene matches: 2. Germline CDR1 reads SGHRS; CDR2 reads YFSETQ. CDR3 bases: TGCGCCAGCAGCAGGGGACAGGGGAACACTGAAGCTTTCTTT. Protein product: CASSRGQGNTEAFF. Looking up the rest from reference TRBV5-1 and TRBJ1-1 gives the full variable domain: KAGVTQTPRYLIKTRGQQVTLSCSPISGHRSVSWYQQTPGQGLQFLFEYFSETQRNKGNFPGRFSGRQFSNSRSEMNVSTLELGDSALYLCASSRGQGNTEAFFGQGTRLTVV.

The CDR3 DNA follows: TGTGCCAGCTCACCGGGAAATCAAGAGACCCAGTACTTC. Amino acid sequence: CASSPGNQETQYF. The J gene is TRBJ2-5, the V gene TRBV18; D unresolved. This CDR3 comprises 13 residues. Deletions cut 3 bases from V and 2 bases from J, with 7 bases between. Germline V CDR1 and CDR2: KGHSH, LQKENI.

The V gene is TRBV12-3 or TRBV12-4, the J gene TRBJ1-6; 10 nucleotides align to TRBD1. After removal of 5 bases from V and 6 bases from J, the junction contained 4 bases not matched to a gene. This CDR3 contains 15 residues. CDR3 in DNA: TGTGCCAGCAGTGACAGGGGGCAGGGTAATTCACCCCTCCACTTT. This encodes CASSDRGQGNSPLHF.

The gene calls are TRBV7-9 and TRBJ2-5; D is unclear. Per germline, CDR1 SEHNR and CDR2 FQNEAQ (reference sequence). The CDR3 has 13 residues. V was pared by 4 bases and J by 5 bases, with 11 bases between. The CDR3 sequence is CASSSLGGETQYF. The CDR3 DNA reads TGTGCCAGCAGCTCCCTGGGTGGTGAGACCCAGTACTTC. The variable domain in full, with the rest retrieved from reference TRBV7-9 and TRBJ2-5, is DTGVSQNPRHKITKRGQNVTFRCDPISEHNRLYWYRQTLGQGPEFLTYFQNEAQLEKSRLLSDRFSAERPKGSFSTLEIQRTEQGDSAMYLCASSSLGGETQYFGPGTRLLVL.

On this clonotype itself: An end of the junction differs from the germline gene, which may be a read error. The chain recombines TRBV27 with TRBJ1-2, with 9 bases identical to TRBD1. This CDR3 region has 13 residues. The germline V gene encodes CDR1 MNHEY and CDR2 SMNVEV (reference sequence). The DNA of the CDR3 is TGTGCCAGCAGTTCCGGACAGGGGAGGTCCCTTCACTTC. Translation: CASSSGQGRSLHF.

In DNA form, the CDR3 reads TGTGCCAGCAGCCCGACAGGGGGGAGCACTGAAGCTTTCTTT. Protein sequence: CASSPTGGSTEAFF. This chain connects TRBV3-1 to TRBJ1-1; 9 nucleotides match TRBD1. Losses at the gene ends were 4 bases for V and 4 bases for J; bases not matched to a gene: 4. Germline V gene sequence: CDR1 LGHDT, CDR2 YNNKEL (reference sequence). This CDR3 has 14 amino acids. Full variable domain (rest looked up from reference TRBV3-1 and TRBJ1-1): DTAVSQTPKYLVTQMGNDKSIKCEQNLGHDTMYWYKQDSKKFLKIMFSYNNKELIINETVPNRFSPKSPDKAHLNLHINSLELGDSAVYFCASSPTGGSTEAFFGQGTRLTVV.

The chain employs TRBV29-1 and TRBJ1-2; D remains ambiguous. The CDR3 sequence is 11 residues long. The germline gives CDR1 SQVTM, CDR2 ANQGSEA. The V end was cut by 8 bases, the J end by 8 bases, with 15 bases between. In DNA form, the CDR3 reads TGCAGCCTAAAGGGCCGCGACGGCTACACCTTC. Translated, it gives CSLKGRDGYTF.

The CDR3 DNA follows: TGTGCCAGCAGTTGGAGCGGGGGGCACTACGAGCAGTACTTC. Amino acid sequence: CASSWSGGHYEQYF. The chain has TRBV25-1 and TRBJ2-7, with 9 bases identical to TRBD2. The CDR3 loop spans 14 amino acids. Germline V gene data show CDR1 as MGHDK and CDR2 as SYGVNS. V lost 5 bases and J lost 3; bases outside the gene matches: 5.

This rearrangement joins TRBV27 to TRBJ2-7; 9 bases agree with TRBD1. Germline CDR1 is MNHEY and CDR2 is SMNVEV (reference sequence). The length of the CDR3 is 15 residues. V gave up 2 bases and J gave up 6 bases; unmatched junction bases: 8. This chain's CDR3 is CASSLRTGGHAEQYF. CDR3 DNA sequence: TGTGCCAGCAGTTTAAGAACAGGGGGCCATGCCGAGCAGTACTTC.

CDR3 DNA sequence: TGCAGCGTGTACAGTGCAACTAATGAAAAACTGTTTTTT. Its protein is CSVYSATNEKLFF. This chain links TRBV29-1 with TRBJ1-4; D unresolved. This CDR3 is built from 13 residues. Trimming pared 6 bases from V and 0 bases from J, leaving 8 bases between. CDR1 and CDR2 (germline): SQVTM, ANQGSEA.

This chain joins TRBV7-8 and TRBJ2-5; a possible D gene is TRBD1 (5 bases). Trimming took off 2 bases at V and 0 bases at J, with 13 bases between the two ends. CDR3 length equals 16 residues. CDR1 and CDR2 (germline): SGHVS, FQNEAQ. The CDR3 reads CASSLRQGHYQETQYF. CDR3 coding DNA: TGTGCCAGCAGCTTACGGCAGGGTCATTACCAAGAGACCCAGTACTTC. The variable domain in full, with the rest retrieved from reference TRBV7-8 and TRBJ2-5, is GAGVSQSPRYKVAKRGQDVALRCDPISGHVSLFWYQQALGQGPEFLTYFQNEAQLDKSGLPSDRFFAERPEGSVSTLKIQRTQQEDSAVYLCASSLRQGHYQETQYFGPGTRLLVL.

This clonotype has just one count. The chain carries TRBV18 and TRBJ2-3; tentatively, D is TRBD2 (5 bases). CDR1 and CDR2 (germline): KGHSH, LQKENI. The CDR3 spans 15 residues. Trimming left V 3 bases short and J 3 bases short, with 13 bases between. This CDR3 is CASSPPSGGTDTQYF. The CDR3, as DNA: TGTGCCAGCTCACCCCCCAGCGGAGGAACAGATACGCAGTATTTT.

The chain uses TRBV29-1 and TRBJ1-2; weak D call: TRBD1 (6 bases). With 4 bases removed from V and 8 bases from J, the gap between germline ends came to 20 bases. Germline assignment: CDR1 SQVTM and CDR2 ANQGSEA. The CDR3 sequence is 14 residues long. This CDR3 reads CSVVWQGSKGGYTF. The CDR3 coding sequence is TGCAGCGTTGTATGGCAGGGGAGTAAGGGAGGCTACACCTTC.

CDR3 coding DNA: TGCAGTGCTAGAGACAGGGGAGCCGGGGAGCTGTTTTTT. Translation: CSARDRGAGELFF. The rearrangement uses TRBV20-1 and TRBJ2-2; perhaps TRBD1 as D (6 bases). Deletions cut 0 bases from V and 6 bases from J, with 8 bases between. CDR1 and CDR2 (germline): DFQATT, SNEGSKA (reference sequence). The CDR3 is 13 residues long.

The CDR3 reads CASTTDTDTQYF. As DNA, the CDR3 is TGTGCCAGTACTACAGACACAGATACGCAGTATTTT. The chain combines TRBV2 with TRBJ2-3; no clear D. The germline V and J ends were trimmed by 9 bases and 2 bases, with 9 bases remaining between them. There are 12 residues in the CDR3. Looked up from germline, CDR1 is SNHLY and CDR2 is FYNNEI.

The rearrangement uses TRBV2 and TRBJ2-3; D uncertain. V dropped 5 bases and J dropped 0 bases, with 9 bases sitting between them. Germline CDR1 and CDR2: SNHLY and FYNNEI. CDR3 length equals 14 residues. CDR3 nucleotide sequence: TGTGCCAGCAGTCCACAAACTAGCACAGATACGCAGTATTTT. Translation: CASSPQTSTDTQYF.

V usage is TRBV29-1 and J usage is TRBJ2-3, with D possibly called TRBD1 or TRBD2 (6 bases each). The V gene lost 6 bases and the J gene lost 2 bases, with 9 bases spanning the gap. CDR1 and CDR2 (germline): SQVTM, ANQGSEA. The CDR3 spans 12 residues. The CDR3 sequence: CSVEGDTDTQYF. The CDR3 DNA reads as TGCAGCGTGGAGGGGGACACAGATACGCAGTATTTT.

This chain links TRBV2 with TRBJ1-1; D not certain. Germline V gives CDR1 SNHLY, CDR2 FYNNEI. This CDR3 region has 13 residues. V lost 6 bases to trimming and J lost 2 bases, with 10 bases between them. The chain's CDR3 is CASRSDGNTEAFF. CDR3 sequence (DNA): TGTGCCAGCAGATCGGACGGAAACACTGAAGCTTTCTTT.

The chain has TRBV20-1 and TRBJ2-7, with a weak D call TRBD2 (5 bases). Trimming left V 7 bases short and J 7 bases short, with 20 bases between. Germline lookup yields CDR1 DFQATT and CDR2 SNEGSKA (reference sequence). The CDR3 consists of 13 residues. Written as DNA, the CDR3 is TGCAGTGTTGCGATCTTGGACGGAGGAGAGCAGTACTTC. Translated, it gives CSVAILDGGEQYF.

The chain recombines TRBV24-1 with TRBJ1-2, with no clear D. The CDR3 spans 13 residues. V was trimmed by 2 bases and J by 8 bases, leaving 11 bases between them. Per the germline V gene, CDR1 is KGHDR and CDR2 is SFDVKD. CDR3 nucleotides: TGTGCCACCAGTGATTCCCAGTCTGGGGGCTACACCTTC. Translated, it gives CATSDSQSGGYTF.

This clonotype was detected only once. The rearrangement uses TRBV3-1 and TRBJ2-1; 8 positions agree with TRBD2. There are 20 residues in the CDR3. With V trimmed by 4 bases and J by 0 bases, 17 bases remained unmatched. Germline CDR1 and CDR2: LGHDT and YNNKEL (reference sequence). The CDR3: CASSPFTGRGAGSSYNEQFF. In DNA form, the CDR3 reads TGTGCCAGCAGCCCCTTTACTGGGCGGGGGGCCGGAAGCTCCTACAATGAGCAGTTCTTC.

The chain is built from TRBV7-6 and TRBJ2-3; a possible D gene is TRBD1 (6 bases). The CDR3 extends over 14 amino acids. Germline CDR1 reads SGHVS; CDR2 reads FNYEAQ. The ends were cut back, 4 bases at V and 4 bases at J, with 12 bases in the middle. CDR3 coding DNA: TGTGCCAGCAGCTCCGCACCAGGGGCAGATACGCAGTATTTT. It is translated as CASSSAPGADTQYF.

The V and J genes are TRBV12-3 or TRBV12-4 and TRBJ1-5; D ambiguous. The V gene lost 3 bases and the J gene lost 5 bases, with 11 bases spanning the gap. This CDR3 is 14 amino acids long. This chain's CDR3 is CASSFSGDHQPQHF. The CDR3 DNA sequence: TGTGCCAGCAGTTTTTCAGGAGACCATCAGCCCCAGCATTTT.

CDR3 nucleotide sequence: TGTGCCAGCAGCTTCCGATTAGCGGGCGGGGAGACCCAGTACTTC. Amino acids: CASSFRLAGGETQYF. The V gene is TRBV7-2, the J gene TRBJ2-5; 7 bases agree with TRBD2. Trimming at V came to 3 bases and at J to 5 bases, leaving 9 bases not matched to a gene. The V gene's germline CDR1 is SGHTA and CDR2 FQGNSA. The CDR3 is 15 amino acids. The full variable domain, with the rest looked up from reference TRBV7-2 and TRBJ2-5, is GAGVSQSPSNKVTEKGKDVELRCDPISGHTALYWYRQSLGQGLEFLIYFQGNSAPDKSGLPSDRFSAERTGGSVSTLTIQRTQQEDSAVYLCASSFRLAGGETQYFGPGTRLLVL.

The chain recombines TRBV7-6 with TRBJ1-2; D uncertain. The CDR3 is 12 amino acids. The V gene lost 4 bases and the J gene lost 8 bases, with 11 bases spanning the gap. Germline CDR1 and CDR2: SGHVS and FNYEAQ. DNA of the CDR3: TGTGCCAGCAGCTCAACAAGAAGAGGCTACACCTTC. Encoded protein: CASSSTRRGYTF.

The CDR3 is CASSSYTGGRGEKLFF. Written as DNA, the CDR3 is TGTGCCAGCAGTTCGTACACAGGGGGCCGAGGTGAAAAACTGTTTTTT. This rearrangement joins TRBV6-5 to TRBJ1-4, with 9 bases that match TRBD1. J lost 7 bases, V lost 4 bases, and 10 bases had no gene match. CDR1 and CDR2 from the germline V gene are MNHEY and SVGAGI. The CDR3 is 16 residues long.